Below, 10 T cell receptor beta chains from the same sample are listed, as sequenced in a study of control samples from healthy donors and cancer patients. TCRdb's table, derived via immunoSEQ multiplex PCR, lists solely in-frame clones and lacks some. Of some 80,000 clones in the sample, around nine tenths were seen once. The specimen was PBMCs. The receptors derive from an older woman with head and neck cancer.

The chain joins TRBV11-2 to TRBJ1-2; D gene ambiguous. V lost 3 bases to trimming and J lost 7 bases, with 6 bases between them. This CDR3 region has 11 residues. Germline CDR1 SGHAT, CDR2 FQNNGV. The CDR3 protein is CASSFRAGYTF. CDR3 DNA sequence: TGTGCCAGCAGCTTTCGAGCTGGCTACACCTTC.

This chain links TRBV19 with TRBJ1-2; 7 bases line up with TRBD1. After removal of 5 bases from V and 8 bases from J, the junction contained 14 bases not matched to a gene. Per the germline V gene, CDR1 is LNHDA and CDR2 is SQIVND (reference sequence). The CDR3 extends over 15 amino acids. The CDR3 nucleotides read TGTGCCAGTAGTCCACCGGGGGCAGGGGGTGGCGGCTACACCTTC. This translates into CASSPPGAGGGGYTF. The whole variable domain, filled in from reference TRBV19 and TRBJ1-2, reads DGGITQSPKYLFRKEGQNVTLSCEQNLNHDAMYWYRQDPGQGLRLIYYSQIVNDFQKGDIAEGYSVSREKKESFPLTVTSAQKNPTAFYLCASSPPGAGGGGYTFGSGTRLTVV.

V gene TRBV2 combines with J gene TRBJ1-2; unclear D gene. Germline-derived CDR1 and CDR2 are SNHLY and FYNNEI. The CDR3 sequence is 14 residues long. Trimming shortened V by 5 bases and J by 4 bases, and 14 bases separated the two germline ends. The CDR3, as DNA: TGTGCCAGCAGTTCCGGGCTCCTTACCTATGGCTACACCTTC. Translation: CASSSGLLTYGYTF.

This clone was picked up a small number of times. This chain links TRBV5-1 with TRBJ2-7; D ambiguous. The CDR3 loop spans 15 amino acids. V lost 5 bases, J lost 0 bases, and 15 bases lay in between. Germline CDR1 and CDR2: SGHRS and YFSETQ. DNA for the CDR3: TGCGCCAGCAGTCGATTCGCAGCTAGCTCCTACGAGCAGTACTTC. It specifies CASSRFAASSYEQYF. Drawing the rest from reference TRBV5-1 and TRBJ2-7, the complete variable domain is KAGVTQTPRYLIKTRGQQVTLSCSPISGHRSVSWYQQTPGQGLQFLFEYFSETQRNKGNFPGRFSGRQFSNSRSEMNVSTLELGDSALYLCASSRFAASSYEQYFGPGTRLTVT.

This rearrangement joins TRBV28 to TRBJ2-5, with D possibly being TRBD2 (5 bases). The CDR3 consists of 15 residues. Germline loops: CDR1 MDHEN, CDR2 SYDVKM. The germline V and J ends were trimmed by 7 bases and 0 bases, with 15 bases remaining between them. CDR3 amino acids: CASTSLREYQETQYF. The CDR3 DNA sequence: TGTGCCAGCACTTCCCTCCGGGAATACCAAGAGACCCAGTACTTC. The full variable domain, its missing parts supplied by reference TRBV28 and TRBJ2-5, is DVKVTQSSRYLVKRTGEKVFLECVQDMDHENMFWYRQDPGLGLRLIYFSYDVKMKEKGDIPEGYSVSREKKERFSLILESASTNQTSMYLCASTSLREYQETQYFGPGTRLLVL.

The chain has TRBV11-2 and TRBJ2-5; no clear D. Trimming removed 3 bases at V and 0 bases at J, with 8 bases between. The germline gives CDR1 SGHAT, CDR2 FQNNGV. The CDR3 runs 14 residues. CDR3 bases: TGTGCCAGCAGCTTCCAGCACTACCAAGAGACCCAGTACTTC. Translated, it gives CASSFQHYQETQYF.

This chain uses TRBV7-8 with TRBJ2-2; 12 bases match TRBD2. V shed 2 bases, J shed 4 bases, and the junction held 8 bases outside the gene matches. The CDR3 is made up of 18 amino acids. Germline CDR1 SGHVS, CDR2 FQNEAQ. Written as DNA, the CDR3 is TGTGCCAGCAGCTTATTAGCTAGCGGGAGGGGTGCCACCGGGGAGCTGTTTTTT. Translating gives CASSLLASGRGATGELFF.

This rearrangement joins TRBV19 to TRBJ2-1; D gene uncertain. The CDR3 runs 11 residues. Trimming took off 3 bases at V and 5 bases at J, with 2 bases between the two ends. From germline, CDR1 is LNHDA and CDR2 SQIVND (reference sequence). As DNA, the CDR3 is TGTGCCAGTAGTATTAACAATGAGCAGTTCTTC. It encodes CASSINNEQFF.

The chain employs TRBV10-3 and TRBJ2-3; the match to TRBD2 covers 12 bases. The CDR3 is made up of 14 amino acids. Germline V CDR1 and CDR2: ENHRY, SYGVKD. The J segment lost 3 bases and the V segment lost 10 bases, leaving 5 bases of the junction unmatched. CDR3 sequence: CATSSGRETDTQYF. In DNA, the CDR3 is TGTGCCACCTCTAGCGGGAGGGAGACAGATACGCAGTATTTT.

V and J are TRBV7-2 and TRBJ2-3; 7 positions match TRBD2. This CDR3 has 13 amino acids. Germline V gene sequence: CDR1 SGHTA, CDR2 FQGNSA. Trimming removed 5 bases from V and 2 bases from J; junction bases left unmatched: 1. DNA of the CDR3: TGTGCCAGCAGCAGGGACTACACAGATACGCAGTATTTT. Its protein is CASSRDYTDTQYF.